These 29 T cell receptor beta chains were all obtained from the same sample, sequenced in a study of CD8 T cells in ankylosing spondylitis. TCRdb re-derived calls from the 5' RACE reads in MiXCR, one entry per CDR3 protein. The table includes a few hundred thousand distinct CDR3 sequences, over 8.5% detected once. The sequencing sample was made of blood, either unsorted or a sorted T cell fraction (not recorded which). All receptors come from a male donor with ankylosing spondylitis or in good health (not recorded which).

This clonotype was found once. The V gene is TRBV11-2, the J gene TRBJ2-7, with D possibly being TRBD1 or TRBD2 (5 bases each). The germline V gene encodes CDR1 SGHAT and CDR2 FQNNGV. Trimming removed 5 bases from V and 6 bases from J, with 20 bases in between. The CDR3 sequence is 15 residues long. The CDR3 is CASSVQESIAGEQYF. Here the CDR3 DNA reads TGTGCCAGCAGCGTACAGGAGTCGATCGCGGGCGAGCAGTACTTC.

This chain joins TRBV7-6 and TRBJ2-5; no definite D call. V was cut by 4 bases and J by 5 bases, with 8 bases left in between. CDR3 length equals 12 residues. Per germline, CDR1 SGHVS and CDR2 FNYEAQ. CDR3 sequence reads: CASSSTTETQYF. In DNA form, the CDR3 reads TGTGCCAGCAGCTCGACCACGGAGACCCAGTACTTC.

This clonotype was counted at least ten times. The chain has TRBV6-1 and TRBJ2-1; 10 bases line up with TRBD2. This CDR3 spans 15 amino acids. V was pared by 7 bases and J by 7 bases, with 10 bases of the junction left unmatched. Germline V lookup: CDR1 MNHNS, CDR2 SASEGT. In DNA form, the CDR3 reads TGTGCCAGCACCCTAGAAGCGGGAGGGCCGAATGAGCAGTTCTTC. Translating it yields CASTLEAGGPNEQFF.

This clonotype has at least ten counts. This chain joins TRBV6-1 and TRBJ2-3; 9 bases are a match to TRBD2. The CDR3 contains 15 residues. From germline, CDR1 is MNHNS and CDR2 SASEGT. V lost 2 bases and J lost 4; bases outside the gene matches: 4. The CDR3 DNA is TGTGCCAGCAGTGAATTTTTAGCGGGAGCAGATACGCAGTATTTT. Translation: CASSEFLAGADTQYF.

This clonotype showed up many times. This chain joins TRBV2 and TRBJ2-5, with TRBD1 matching 7 bases. CDR3 length equals 14 residues. Trimming at V came to 5 bases and at J to 3 bases, leaving 6 bases not matched to a gene. CDR1 and CDR2 (germline): SNHLY, FYNNEI. Here the CDR3 reads CASSPRQGEETQYF. CDR3 nucleotides: TGTGCCAGCAGTCCTAGACAGGGAGAAGAGACCCAGTACTTC. The full variable domain, its missing parts supplied by reference TRBV2 and TRBJ2-5, is EPEVTQTPSHQVTQMGQEVILRCVPISNHLYFYWYRQILGQKVEFLVSFYNNEISEKSEIFDDQFSVERPDGSNFTLKIRSTKLEDSAMYFCASSPRQGEETQYFGPGTRLLVL.

This clonotype was picked up many times. The J gene is TRBJ2-5, the V gene TRBV5-1, with a tentative D call TRBD1 (6 bases). The germline V and J ends were trimmed by 4 bases and 3 bases, with 16 bases remaining between them. The length of the CDR3 is 15 residues. Germline V lookup: CDR1 SGHRS, CDR2 YFSETQ. The CDR3 DNA follows: TGCGCCAGCAGCCCCTCCCCAGGGGTAGAAGAGACCCAGTACTTC. This translates into CASSPSPGVEETQYF.

This clonotype was counted ten times or more. V gene TRBV6-2 or TRBV6-3 combines with J gene TRBJ1-1; no reliable D call. With 5 bases removed from V and 13 bases from J, the gap between germline ends came to 14 bases. The CDR3 is made up of 11 amino acids. In germline, CDR1 is MNHEY, CDR2 SVGEGT. The CDR3 bases are TGTGCCAGCAGTCGCCCCGCGGAGGGTTTCTTT. It is translated as CASSRPAEGFF.

This chain joins TRBV28 and TRBJ2-7; no clear D gene. The CDR3 extends over 13 amino acids. The germline V gene has CDR1 MDHEN and CDR2 SYDVKM. V lost 6 bases and J 1 base, leaving 10 bases between the germline ends. CDR3 bases: TGTGCCAGCAGGGATTTTGGGTCCTACGAGCAGTACTTC. Its protein product is CASRDFGSYEQYF.

The V gene is TRBV10-3, the J gene TRBJ1-1; D is ambiguous. Germline V gene data show CDR1 as ENHRY and CDR2 as SYGVKD. CDR3 length: 15 residues. The V gene lost 4 bases and the J gene lost 1 base, with 13 bases spanning the gap. CDR3 sequence reads: CAISALVGKNTEAFF. The CDR3 DNA reads as TGTGCCATCAGTGCTCTCGTAGGTAAGAACACTGAAGCTTTCTTT.

The table lists this clonotype with a few counts. Relative to the germline gene, one junction end is altered; a read error may explain this. The chain couples TRBV20-1 to TRBJ2-3, with 11 bases matching TRBD2. The CDR3 loop spans 17 amino acids. Germline V lookup: CDR1 DFQATT, CDR2 SNEGSKA (reference sequence). CDR3 nucleotides: TGCTGTGCTAGAGACGGTTTAGCGGGGGGGAACACAGATACGCAGTATTTT. Translated, it gives CCARDGLAGGNTDTQYF.

The V gene is TRBV14, the J gene TRBJ2-2; D is uncertain. CDR3 length: 15 residues. The ends were cut back, 1 base at V and 0 bases at J, with 6 bases in the middle. Germline V gene data show CDR1 as SGHDN and CDR2 as FVKESK. CDR3 protein: CASSQGRTNTGELFF. CDR3 in DNA: TGTGCCAGCAGCCAAGGCCGGACGAACACCGGGGAGCTGTTTTTT. Combining the CDR3 with reference TRBV14 and TRBJ2-2 gives the whole variable domain EAGVTQFPSHSVIEKGQTVTLRCDPISGHDNLYWYRRVMGKEIKFLLHFVKESKQDESGMPNNRFLAERTGGTYSTLKVQPAELEDSGVYFCASSQGRTNTGELFFGEGSRLTVL.

This clonotype came up many times. The V gene is TRBV20-1, the J gene TRBJ1-2; D is undetermined. Per germline, CDR1 DFQATT and CDR2 SNEGSKA (reference sequence). This CDR3 is 13 amino acids long. Trimming removed 0 bases from V and 4 bases from J, with 9 bases in between. CDR3 sequence (DNA): TGCAGTGCTAGAGATTTACACGTCTATGGCTACACCTTC. Translated, it gives CSARDLHVYGYTF.

This clonotype has ten or more counts. This CDR3 reads CASSEVGEGENEQFF. DNA of the CDR3: TGTGCCAGCAGTGAAGTCGGGGAAGGGGAAAATGAGCAGTTCTTC. The chain has TRBV25-1 and TRBJ2-1, with D perhaps matching TRBD1 or TRBD2 (5 bases each). Trimming removed 2 bases at V and 7 bases at J, with 15 bases between. Germline-derived CDR1 and CDR2 are MGHDK and SYGVNS. This CDR3 has 15 amino acids.

This clonotype was found a few times. CDR3 sequence (DNA): TGTGCCAGCAGTGGGACTGAAACCGGGGAGCTGTTTTTT. Protein sequence: CASSGTETGELFF. The V gene is TRBV9, the J gene TRBJ2-2, with D tentatively TRBD2 (6 bases). The germline V gene has CDR1 SGDLS and CDR2 YYNGEE. This CDR3 contains 13 residues. V was cut by 5 bases and J by 5 bases, with 10 bases left in between.

This clonotype was recorded at least ten times. CDR3 sequence: CASSRTGSQYETQYF. CDR3 DNA: TGTGCCAGCAGTCGGACAGGATCTCAGTACGAGACCCAGTACTTC. The chain links TRBV6-1 to TRBJ2-5; 7 nucleotides align to TRBD1. The CDR3 has 15 residues. The germline CDR1 and CDR2 sequences are MNHNS and SASEGT. The V segment lost 5 bases and the J segment 5 bases; nucleotides outside the gene matches: 11.

This clonotype was seen repeatedly, ten times or more. V gene TRBV28 combines with J gene TRBJ1-4; D is uncertain. CDR3 size: 16 residues. Per germline, CDR1 MDHEN and CDR2 SYDVKM. The V end was cut by 3 bases, the J end by 8 bases, with 19 bases between. The DNA of the CDR3 is TGTGCCAGCAGTTTTACCCAACTCCGCAGAGGGGAAAAACTGTTTTTT. Translating it yields CASSFTQLRRGEKLFF.

This clonotype was counted ten times or more. This chain connects TRBV20-1 to TRBJ2-7; possible D gene TRBD1, 5 bases. CDR3 length: 15 amino acids. With 3 bases removed from V and 3 bases from J, the gap between germline ends came to 18 bases. From germline, CDR1 is DFQATT and CDR2 SNEGSKA (reference sequence). The CDR3 nucleotides read TGCAGTGCTAGCGAGGTAGGGGCCGGGTTCTACGAGCAGTACTTC. Amino acids: CSASEVGAGFYEQYF.

In its sample, this clonotype was seen many times. The chain has TRBV20-1 and TRBJ2-1; TRBD2 agrees at 8 bases. The CDR3 contains 16 residues. Trimming at V came to 0 bases and at J to 1 base, leaving 5 bases not matched to a gene. Germline values: CDR1 DFQATT, CDR2 SNEGSKA (reference sequence). The CDR3 loop is CSARDRRGDSYNEQFF. The CDR3 DNA is TGCAGTGCTAGAGATCGGCGGGGGGATTCCTACAATGAGCAGTTCTTC.

This clonotype was counted at least ten times. This sequence joins TRBV12-3 or TRBV12-4 and TRBJ2-1, with D maybe TRBD2 (6 bases). Trimming stripped 3 bases from V and 6 bases from J, with 15 bases between. The CDR3 consists of 15 residues. The CDR3 nucleotides read TGTGCCAGCAGTTTTTACGCTAGCGTTGGCAATGAGCAGTTCTTC. Amino acid sequence: CASSFYASVGNEQFF.

This clonotype showed up just a few times. The chain has TRBV11-2 and TRBJ2-7; D could derive from TRBD1 or TRBD2 (6 bases each). Trimming took off 4 bases at V and 7 bases at J, with 20 bases between the two ends. This CDR3 has 15 residues. The germline gives CDR1 SGHAT, CDR2 FQNNGV. The CDR3 DNA is TGTGCCAGCAGCTCCCCGGGGGCAGGGTTGGGGGAGCAGTACTTC. This gives the protein CASSSPGAGLGEQYF.

This clonotype was seen repeatedly, ten times or more. This chain links TRBV5-1 with TRBJ2-2; D not resolved. V lost 5 bases to trimming and J lost 1 base, with 12 bases between them. The CDR3 is 15 residues long. Germline CDR1 SGHRS, CDR2 YFSETQ. In DNA, the CDR3 is TGCGCCAGCAGACCCCCAGGCCTGAACACCGGGGAGCTGTTTTTT. Protein sequence: CASRPPGLNTGELFF.

The genes are TRBV19 and TRBJ2-2; TRBD1 aligns across 8 bases. This CDR3 is 14 amino acids long. Germline V lookup: CDR1 LNHDA, CDR2 SQIVND (reference sequence). The trim removed 7 bases at V and 5 bases at J, leaving 6 bases unmatched. CDR3 region: CASTLRQGTGELFF. CDR3 sequence (DNA): TGTGCCAGTACCCTAAGACAGGGGACCGGGGAGCTGTTTTTT.

The J gene is TRBJ2-1, the V gene TRBV20-1, with 15 bases aligning to TRBD2. The CDR3 contains 19 residues. The germline V gene has CDR1 DFQATT and CDR2 SNEGSKA (reference sequence). Trimming cost V 6 bases and J 0 bases; bases outside gene matches: 12. CDR3 DNA: TGCAGTGCCCCCCGGGGACTAGCGGGAGGCCAAAGCTCCTACAATGAGCAGTTCTTC. Translation gives CSAPRGLAGGQSSYNEQFF.

This clonotype was detected ten times or more. The gene calls are TRBV28 and TRBJ2-7, with D maybe TRBD2 (5 bases). The V and J ends lost 2 bases and 0 bases respectively, with 14 bases between them. CDR1 is MDHEN and CDR2 is SYDVKM in the germline V gene. The CDR3 sequence is 16 residues long. CDR3 protein: CASSLGLSGSSYEQYF. The CDR3 nucleotides are TGTGCCAGCAGTTTAGGGCTGAGCGGTAGCTCCTACGAGCAGTACTTC. Based on the CDR3 plus reference TRBV28 and TRBJ2-7, the full variable domain is DVKVTQSSRYLVKRTGEKVFLECVQDMDHENMFWYRQDPGLGLRLIYFSYDVKMKEKGDIPEGYSVSREKKERFSLILESASTNQTSMYLCASSLGLSGSSYEQYFGPGTRLTVT.

This clonotype was detected ten times or more. J is TRBJ2-1 and V is TRBV11-1; D is uncertain. This CDR3 contains 16 residues. Trimming removed 2 bases at V and 9 bases at J, with 20 bases between. CDR1 is SGHAT, CDR2 FQDESV, per germline (reference sequence). The chain's CDR3 is CASSLRRDPLVLEQFF. The DNA of the CDR3 is TGTGCCAGCAGCTTAAGGCGCGACCCCCTTGTTCTTGAGCAGTTCTTC.

This clonotype was seen only a few times. V and J are TRBV6-5 and TRBJ2-1; D might be TRBD1 or TRBD2, each matching 6 bases. The CDR3 consists of 17 residues. Germline assignment: CDR1 MNHEY and CDR2 SVGAGI. V was cut by 4 bases and J by 4 bases, with 20 bases left in between. The CDR3 loop reads CASSSQRGGRGYNEQFF. CDR3 coding DNA: TGTGCCAGCAGTTCCCAACGAGGGGGGCGAGGGTACAATGAGCAGTTCTTC.

This clonotype was seen only a few times. V is TRBV11-3 and J is TRBJ2-2, with a tentative D call TRBD1 (5 bases). In germline, CDR1 is SGHNT, CDR2 YENEEA. This CDR3 has 15 residues. Between the trimmed V and J ends, which lost 5 bases and 6 bases, there was a span of 16 bases. CDR3 region: CASSPSSGHPGELFF. In DNA, the CDR3 is TGTGCCAGCAGCCCATCATCAGGACATCCCGGGGAGCTGTTTTTT.

This clonotype was seen at least ten times. The chain is built from TRBV5-1 and TRBJ1-2; D is unresolved. Trimming stripped 0 bases from V and 2 bases from J, with 5 bases between. The CDR3 contains 13 residues. In germline, CDR1 is SGHRS, CDR2 YFSETQ. CDR3 region: CASSLAQNYGYTF. CDR3 DNA: TGCGCCAGCAGCTTGGCCCAGAACTATGGCTACACCTTC.

The V and J genes are TRBV7-2 and TRBJ1-2; perhaps TRBD1 as D (5 bases). Germline loops: CDR1 SGHTA, CDR2 FQGNSA. V was trimmed by 1 base and J by 3 bases, leaving 9 bases between them. The CDR3 runs 14 residues. CDR3 in DNA: TGTGCCAGCAGCTTAGATTGGGGGGACTATGGCTACACCTTC. This encodes CASSLDWGDYGYTF.